Following are 29 T cell receptor beta chains from one sample sequenced in a study of blood T cell repertoires in COVID-19. The data were produced by immunoSEQ multiplex PCR, yet TCRdb's version contains in-frame clones alone and is incomplete. The table records 250,000 to 400,000 clones, 85% of them present only once. Input material: PBMCs or T cells enriched from blood (not recorded which). The receptors here all came from a woman between 25 and 40 years old who had been exposed to COVID-19.

CDR3: CASSQGGEWVYF. The CDR3 coding sequence is TGTGCCAGCAGCCAAGGGGGGGAGTGGGTGTATTTT. The rearrangement joins TRBV3-1 (or the pseudogene TRBV3-2) to TRBJ2-3, with D perhaps matching TRBD2 (6 bases). The CDR3 contains 12 residues. V lost 1 base and J 14 bases, leaving 13 bases between the germline ends. Germline CDR1 and CDR2: LGHDT and YNNKEL (reference sequence).

The chain employs TRBV27 and TRBJ2-3; 7 nucleotides line up with TRBD2. The V gene end was trimmed by 7 bases and the J gene end by 3 bases; junction bases not matched to a gene: 10. This CDR3 region has 15 residues. Germline CDR1 is MNHEY and CDR2 is SMNVEV (reference sequence). The CDR3 region has the DNA TGTGCCAGCACTTCTAGTGGGAGGGGTACAGATACGCAGTATTTT. Protein sequence: CASTSSGRGTDTQYF.

The chain has TRBV4-1 and TRBJ1-4; 7 bases line up with TRBD1. Unmatched junction bases numbered 5, after V lost 3 bases and J lost 7 bases. CDR1 is MGHRA and CDR2 is YSYEKL in the germline V gene. The CDR3 consists of 14 residues. The CDR3 region is CASSQVSGGEKLFF. CDR3 nucleotide sequence: TGCGCCAGCAGCCAGGTATCAGGGGGTGAAAAACTGTTTTTT.

This clone has just a few counts. The chain uses TRBV4-3 and TRBJ1-1; D perhaps matches TRBD1 (5 bases). Looked up from germline, CDR1 is LGHNA and CDR2 is YSLEER. The CDR3 runs 14 residues. Trimming cost V 4 bases and J 4 bases, with 13 bases left between them. The chain's CDR3 is CASSPAVGGTEAFF. The DNA of the CDR3 is TGCGCCAGCAGCCCGGCGGTCGGGGGCACTGAAGCTTTCTTT.

The V call is TRBV30, the J call TRBJ1-2; 7 nucleotides align to TRBD1. CDR1 is GTSNPN and CDR2 is SVGIG in the germline V gene (reference sequence). The V and J ends lost 4 bases and 4 bases, in that order; junction bases with no gene match: 6. The CDR3 has 13 amino acids. The CDR3 is CAWMAGQIYGYTF. CDR3 DNA: TGTGCCTGGATGGCGGGACAGATCTATGGCTACACCTTC.

Regarding this clone: A junction boundary mismatches the germline segment, possibly from a read error. The genes are TRBV7-2 and TRBJ1-1, with D perhaps matching TRBD1 (6 bases). Germline assignment: CDR1 SGHTA and CDR2 FQGNSA. The CDR3 length is 14 residues. CDR3 amino acids: CASSLAGANTEAFF. CDR3 nucleotide sequence: TGTGCCAGCAGCCTAGCAGGGGCGAACACTGAAGCTTTCTTT.

V gene TRBV24-1 combines with J gene TRBJ2-2, with D unresolved. This CDR3 comprises 16 residues. The ends were cut back, 3 bases at V and 4 bases at J, with 14 bases in the middle. The germline V gene has CDR1 KGHDR and CDR2 SFDVKD. CDR3 in amino acids: CATSDNPPVSTGELFF. For the CDR3, the DNA is TGTGCCACCAGTGATAATCCCCCAGTCAGCACCGGGGAGCTGTTTTTT.

The chain recombines TRBV11-2 with TRBJ2-1; perhaps TRBD2 as D (6 bases). This CDR3 comprises 16 residues. Per the germline V gene, CDR1 is SGHAT and CDR2 is FQNNGV. Trimming pared 5 bases from V and 8 bases from J, leaving 22 bases between. CDR3 bases: TGTGCCAGCAGCCCTGGCGGGAATTTTCCGGGCTATGAGCAGTTCTTC. Protein: CASSPGGNFPGYEQFF.

The chain combines TRBV11-2 with TRBJ2-1; TRBD1 matches 8 bases. The germline V gene encodes CDR1 SGHAT and CDR2 FQNNGV. The V gene end was trimmed by 6 bases and the J gene end by 2 bases; junction bases not matched to a gene: 9. The CDR3 runs 16 residues. Here the CDR3 DNA reads TGTGCCAGCAGACCCGCCGGGACAGGTACCTACAATGAGCAGTTCTTC. Its translation: CASRPAGTGTYNEQFF.

This chain uses TRBV5-1 with TRBJ1-1; TRBD1 might be the D (5 bases). Germline CDR1 is SGHRS and CDR2 is YFSETQ. The CDR3 is 14 residues long. The V and J ends lost 0 bases and 4 bases respectively, with 10 bases between them. The CDR3 nucleotides read TGCGCCAGCAGCTTGGACAGGACGGGCACTGAAGCTTTCTTT. It is translated as CASSLDRTGTEAFF.

V is TRBV29-1 and J is TRBJ2-3, with D tentatively TRBD2 (7 bases). The CDR3 extends over 15 amino acids. Trimming shortened V by 6 bases and J by 0 bases, and 16 bases separated the two germline ends. CDR1 is SQVTM and CDR2 is ANQGSEA in the germline V gene. The CDR3 protein is CSVGEGGLSTDTQYF. CDR3 DNA sequence: TGCAGCGTCGGGGAGGGGGGGTTAAGCACAGATACGCAGTATTTT.

V is TRBV19 and J is TRBJ2-2, with D hard to call. The ends were cut back, 3 bases at V and 0 bases at J, with 8 bases in the middle. The CDR3 totals 15 residues. CDR1 LNHDA and CDR2 SQIVND come from the germline V gene (reference sequence). The CDR3 sequence is CASSILAANTGELFF. In nucleotides, the CDR3 is TGTGCCAGTAGTATTTTGGCAGCGAACACCGGGGAGCTGTTTTTT. The variable domain in full, with the rest retrieved from reference TRBV19 and TRBJ2-2, is DGGITQSPKYLFRKEGQNVTLSCEQNLNHDAMYWYRQDPGQGLRLIYYSQIVNDFQKGDIAEGYSVSREKKESFPLTVTSAQKNPTAFYLCASSILAANTGELFFGEGSRLTVL.

This chain connects TRBV19 to TRBJ1-1, with D unresolved. CDR3 length: 12 residues. Germline values: CDR1 LNHDA, CDR2 SQIVND (reference sequence). V dropped 4 bases and J dropped 0 bases, with 3 bases sitting between them. The CDR3 loop reads CASSTLNTEAFF. For the CDR3, the DNA is TGTGCCAGTAGTACTCTGAACACTGAAGCTTTCTTT.

The V call is TRBV2, the J call TRBJ1-1, with D uncertain. The CDR3 length is 14 residues. V was pared by 9 bases and J by 1 base, with 15 bases between. In germline, CDR1 is SNHLY, CDR2 FYNNEI. Written as DNA, the CDR3 is TGTGCCAGGGAACAGTGGGCTTGGAACACTGAAGCTTTCTTT. Residues: CAREQWAWNTEAFF.

The rearrangement uses TRBV5-5 and TRBJ2-7, with 10 bases fitting TRBD1. The ends lost 3 bases at V and 6 bases at J; junction bases unmatched: 3. CDR1 SGHKS and CDR2 YYEKEE come from the germline V gene (reference sequence). The CDR3 loop spans 13 amino acids. The CDR3: CASSSDRGGEQYF. The CDR3 coding sequence is TGTGCCAGCAGCTCGGACAGGGGGGGCGAGCAGTACTTC. Full variable domain (rest looked up from reference TRBV5-5 and TRBJ2-7): DAGVTQSPTHLIKTRGQQVTLRCSPISGHKSVSWYQQVLGQGPQFIFQYYEKEERGRGNFPDRFSARQFPNYSSELNVNALLLGDSALYLCASSSDRGGEQYFGPGTRLTVT.

The chain couples TRBV7-9 to TRBJ2-7; 8 positions match TRBD1. Germline V gene sequence: CDR1 SEHNR, CDR2 FQNEAQ (reference sequence). This CDR3 is built from 14 residues. Trimming took 3 bases from V and 6 from J; bases not matched to a gene: 7. For the CDR3, the DNA is TGTGCCAGCAGCTTGTTCGGCAGGGGGCCCGAGCAGTACTTC. Its translation: CASSLFGRGPEQYF.

This clone was detected a few times. The chain employs TRBV7-2 and TRBJ2-1, with D possibly TRBD2 on 6 matching bases. Germline CDR1 is SGHTA and CDR2 is FQGNSA. V lost 3 bases, J lost 4 bases, and 16 bases lay in between. This CDR3 comprises 16 residues. CDR3 residues: CASSLFYGLNYNEQFF. Here the CDR3 DNA reads TGTGCCAGCAGCTTGTTCTACGGACTAAATTACAATGAGCAGTTCTTC.

This clone was seen a single time. V and J are TRBV4-2 and TRBJ2-7; 13 nucleotides agree with TRBD2. V trimming: 0 bases; J trimming: 0 bases; junction bases outside the gene matches: 14. The CDR3 loop spans 21 amino acids. Germline values: CDR1 LGHNA, CDR2 YNFKEQ. CDR3 loop: CASSQEDHTGLAGINSYEQYF. CDR3 in DNA: TGTGCCAGCAGCCAAGAAGATCACACGGGACTAGCGGGAATAAACTCCTACGAGCAGTACTTC.

This rearrangement joins TRBV18 to TRBJ2-3, with a tentative D call TRBD2 (6 bases). V was pared by 8 bases and J by 5 bases, with 11 bases between. The germline V gene encodes CDR1 KGHSH and CDR2 LQKENI. This CDR3 contains 12 residues. CDR3 in amino acids: CASAGGEDTQYF. CDR3 nucleotides: TGTGCCAGCGCCGGGGGTGAAGATACGCAGTATTTT.

This clone occurred a few times. The V call is TRBV5-1, the J call TRBJ1-3; 10 positions match TRBD1. This CDR3 spans 15 amino acids. CDR1 SGHRS and CDR2 YFSETQ come from the germline V gene. With V trimmed by 4 bases and J by 3 bases, 4 bases remained unmatched. CDR3 coding DNA: TGCGCCAGCAGCATCGGACAGGGGGGTGGAAACACCATATATTTT. It codes for CASSIGQGGGNTIYF.

CDR3 residues: CASSLTGDNSPLHF. The CDR3 DNA reads as TGTGCCAGCAGCTTGACAGGGGATAATTCACCCCTCCACTTT. This chain joins TRBV7-3 and TRBJ1-6, with 8 bases identical to TRBD1. Trimming took 3 bases from V and 5 from J; bases not matched to a gene: 0. The CDR3 loop spans 14 amino acids. CDR1 SGHTA and CDR2 FQGTGA come from the germline V gene.

The V gene is TRBV19, the J gene TRBJ2-2; D ambiguous. Trimming stripped 5 bases from V and 4 bases from J, with 8 bases between. Germline V CDR1 and CDR2: LNHDA, SQIVND (reference sequence). This CDR3 contains 13 residues. In nucleotides, the CDR3 is TGTGCCAGTAGTCGGTGGGCCACCGGGGAGCTGTTTTTT. Encoded protein: CASSRWATGELFF.

The genes are TRBV29-1 and TRBJ2-5; D is possibly TRBD1 (6 bases). Deletions cut 1 base from V and 4 bases from J, with 7 bases between. The CDR3 runs 12 residues. Germline lookup yields CDR1 SQVTM and CDR2 ANQGSEA. DNA for the CDR3: TGCAGCGTTGAAGTAGGGGGAGAGACCCAGTACTTC. Amino acid sequence: CSVEVGGETQYF.

V and J are TRBV5-1 and TRBJ2-3, with TRBD2 matching over 7 bases. With V trimmed by 9 bases and J by 4 bases, 14 bases remained unmatched. Germline CDR1 and CDR2: SGHRS and YFSETQ. The CDR3 spans 15 residues. DNA for the CDR3: TGCGCCACCGAGACCTCTAGCGGACTATCAGATACGCAGTATTTT. This gives the protein CATETSSGLSDTQYF.

The V gene is TRBV5-6, the J gene TRBJ2-5; 8 bases match TRBD2. J was trimmed by 6 bases and V by 5 bases; bases with no gene match: 9. The CDR3 contains 14 residues. Germline-derived CDR1 and CDR2 are SGHDT and YYEEEE. CDR3 nucleotides: TGTGCCAGCAGTGGAACGGGCGGGGGGAAGACCCAGTACTTC. Its protein is CASSGTGGGKTQYF.

This chain joins TRBV2 and TRBJ2-2; 7 bases are shared with TRBD1. V lost 8 bases, J lost 8 bases, and 8 bases stayed unmatched. This CDR3 region has 13 residues. From germline, CDR1 is SNHLY and CDR2 FYNNEI. CDR3 loop: CASGGQRGGELFF. DNA of the CDR3: TGTGCCAGCGGGGGACAGCGCGGAGGGGAGCTGTTTTTT.

The chain uses TRBV5-1 and TRBJ2-3, with D maybe TRBD2 (6 bases). The germline V gene encodes CDR1 SGHRS and CDR2 YFSETQ. The CDR3 runs 15 residues. V lost 4 bases and J lost 3, with 15 bases in between. CDR3 sequence: CASSAIGSGTDTQYF. In nucleotides, the CDR3 is TGCGCCAGCAGCGCGATCGGGAGTGGGACAGATACGCAGTATTTT.

This clone occurred a few times. This chain connects TRBV14 to TRBJ1-4, with 7 positions matching TRBD1. Germline V gene data show CDR1 as SGHDN and CDR2 as FVKESK. The V segment lost 6 bases and the J segment 10 bases; nucleotides outside the gene matches: 8. This CDR3 spans 13 amino acids. In DNA form, the CDR3 reads TGTGCCAGCAGGGACGACAGGGACCGAAAACTGTTTTTT. It yields the protein CASRDDRDRKLFF. Filled out from reference TRBV14 and TRBJ1-4, the complete variable domain reads EAGVTQFPSHSVIEKGQTVTLRCDPISGHDNLYWYRRVMGKEIKFLLHFVKESKQDESGMPNNRFLAERTGGTYSTLKVQPAELEDSGVYFCASRDDRDRKLFFGSGTQLSVL.

The table lists this clone with a few counts. The V call is TRBV2, the J call TRBJ2-7, with TRBD1 identical over 11 bases. This CDR3 has 15 amino acids. V trimming: 5 bases; J trimming: 3 bases; junction bases outside the gene matches: 6. Germline V gene lookup returns CDR1 SNHLY and CDR2 FYNNEI. This CDR3 reads CASSRGQGVNYEQYF. The CDR3 DNA reads as TGTGCCAGCAGTCGGGGACAGGGGGTCAACTACGAGCAGTACTTC.